Each of the 12 T cell receptor beta chains below was sequenced from the same sample in a study of cytomegalovirus exposure and HLA in healthy donors. The PCR contained 60 Vbeta and 13 Jbeta primers. TCRdb's copy holds only in-frame clones and misses some; the assay was immunoSEQ multiplex PCR. The listing contains approximately 38,000 clones. The sample comprised PBMCs. The source is a man aged 25 to 40 in good health and CMV-seronegative.

The gene calls are TRBV7-8 and TRBJ2-7; D might be TRBD1 (6 bases). Germline-derived CDR1 and CDR2 are SGHVS and FQNEAQ. The CDR3 sequence is 14 residues long. V lost 1 base, J lost 1 base, and 8 bases lay in between. CDR3 sequence reads: CASSLGTGSYEQYF. CDR3 nucleotides: TGTGCCAGCAGCTTAGGTACAGGGTCCTACGAGCAGTACTTC.

This chain links TRBV30 with TRBJ2-1; 8 bases match TRBD2. J was trimmed by 7 bases and V by 2 bases; bases with no gene match: 4. CDR3 length: 13 residues. The germline CDR1 and CDR2 sequences are GTSNPN and SVGIG (reference sequence). CDR3 in DNA: TGTGCCTGGAGTCGGGGGGGGATTAATGAGCAGTTCTTC. Translated: CAWSRGGINEQFF.

The chain links TRBV15 to TRBJ2-5; 13 nucleotides align to TRBD2. The junction had 5 bases not matched to a gene; V was cut back by 1 base and J by 0 bases. This CDR3 spans 18 amino acids. Germline V gene lookup returns CDR1 LNHNV and CDR2 YYDKDF (reference sequence). CDR3 amino acids: CATSRVLAGGSYQETQYF. The CDR3 bases are TGTGCCACCAGCAGAGTACTAGCGGGAGGGTCGTACCAAGAGACCCAGTACTTC.

The chain joins TRBV2 to TRBJ1-5; 8 bases agree with TRBD1. Germline assignment: CDR1 SNHLY and CDR2 FYNNEI. This CDR3 region has 14 residues. With 5 bases clipped from V and 7 bases from J, the junction kept 7 bases outside the gene matches. The CDR3, as DNA: TGTGCCAGCAGTTCTTATGACAGGGGACAGCCCCAGCATTTT. It is translated as CASSSYDRGQPQHF.

The rearrangement links TRBV5-1 to TRBJ2-7; 7 bases agree with TRBD1. With 2 bases clipped from V and 6 bases from J, the junction kept 11 bases outside the gene matches. CDR1 SGHRS and CDR2 YFSETQ come from the germline V gene. There are 15 residues in the CDR3. For the CDR3, the DNA is TGCGCCAGCAGCTTCTGGAGACAGGGCTATTTCGAGCAGTACTTC. The encoded protein is CASSFWRQGYFEQYF.

The chain couples TRBV11-2 to TRBJ1-2, with unresolved D. The CDR3 loop spans 16 amino acids. Trimming left V 7 bases short and J 4 bases short, with 22 bases between. The germline gives CDR1 SGHAT, CDR2 FQNNGV. The CDR3 bases are TGTGCCAGCAATTCTGTCCGGGGTCGGCCTGTCTATGGCTACACCTTC. Protein product: CASNSVRGRPVYGYTF.

This chain joins TRBV25-1 and TRBJ2-7; D perhaps matches TRBD2 (5 bases). V lost 1 base and J 4 bases, leaving 14 bases between the germline ends. This CDR3 contains 15 residues. The germline gives CDR1 MGHDK, CDR2 SYGVNS. In nucleotides, the CDR3 is TGTGCCAGCAGTGAATTAGGCGACGCGGGTTACGAGCAGTACTTC. This gives the protein CASSELGDAGYEQYF.

The rearrangement joins TRBV7-2 to TRBJ1-2, with D tentatively TRBD1 (6 bases). The V gene's germline CDR1 is SGHTA and CDR2 FQGNSA. Trimming shortened V by 2 bases and J by 4 bases, and 11 bases separated the two germline ends. The CDR3 has 14 residues. The CDR3 here is CASSLFTGTYGYTF. Here the CDR3 DNA reads TGTGCCAGCAGCTTATTCACAGGGACCTATGGCTACACCTTC.

With respect to this clone: Other DNA sequences in the sample encode the same CDR3. J is TRBJ2-7 and V is TRBV4-3; tentatively, D is TRBD1 (5 bases). This CDR3 is built from 14 residues. CDR1 is LGHNA and CDR2 is YSLEER in the germline V gene. V was cut by 0 bases and J by 1 base, with 7 bases left in between. The CDR3 here is CASSQEPGSYEQYF. CDR3 sequence (DNA): TGCGCCAGCAGCCAAGAACCAGGGTCCTACGAGCAGTACTTC.

This rearrangement joins TRBV10-2 to TRBJ2-1; 10 bases agree with TRBD2. The germline gives CDR1 WSHSY, CDR2 SAAADI. The CDR3 covers 17 residues. With V trimmed by 2 bases and J by 5 bases, 9 bases remained unmatched. This chain's CDR3 is CASSERKGLAADNEQFF. DNA for the CDR3: TGCGCCAGCAGTGAGAGGAAAGGACTAGCGGCTGACAATGAGCAGTTCTTC.

V and J are TRBV5-4 and TRBJ2-7; a possible D gene is TRBD1 (5 bases). The CDR3 has 14 residues. Trimming pared 4 bases from V and 5 bases from J, leaving 16 bases between. Germline V gene sequence: CDR1 SGHNT, CDR2 YYREEE (reference sequence). The CDR3 sequence: CASSAVDGADEQYF. The CDR3 coding sequence is TGTGCCAGCAGCGCCGTGGATGGGGCCGACGAGCAGTACTTC.

This chain connects TRBV4-2 to TRBJ2-7; 8 bases fit TRBD1. This CDR3 is 16 amino acids long. The germline gives CDR1 LGHNA, CDR2 YNFKEQ. The V gene end was trimmed by 4 bases and the J gene end by 0 bases; junction bases not matched to a gene: 8. The CDR3: CASSPAIDRGSYEQYF. Here the CDR3 DNA reads TGTGCCAGCAGCCCGGCTATAGACAGGGGCTCCTACGAGCAGTACTTC.